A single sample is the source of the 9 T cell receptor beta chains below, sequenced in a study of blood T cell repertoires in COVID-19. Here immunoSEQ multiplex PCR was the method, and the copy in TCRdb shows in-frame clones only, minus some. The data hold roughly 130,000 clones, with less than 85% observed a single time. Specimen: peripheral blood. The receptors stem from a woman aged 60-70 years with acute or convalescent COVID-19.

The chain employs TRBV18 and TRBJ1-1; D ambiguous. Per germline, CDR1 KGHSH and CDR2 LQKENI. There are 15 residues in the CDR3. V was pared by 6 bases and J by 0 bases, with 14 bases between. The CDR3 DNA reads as TGTGCCAGCTCGTCCGTATCGAGGGTGAACACTGAAGCTTTCTTT. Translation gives CASSSVSRVNTEAFF.

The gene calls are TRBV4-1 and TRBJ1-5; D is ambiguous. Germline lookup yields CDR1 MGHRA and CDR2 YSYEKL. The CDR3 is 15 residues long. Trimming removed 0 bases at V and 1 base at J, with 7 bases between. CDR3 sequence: CASSQDPLSNQPQHF. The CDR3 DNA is TGCGCCAGCAGCCAAGATCCCCTAAGCAATCAGCCCCAGCATTTT.

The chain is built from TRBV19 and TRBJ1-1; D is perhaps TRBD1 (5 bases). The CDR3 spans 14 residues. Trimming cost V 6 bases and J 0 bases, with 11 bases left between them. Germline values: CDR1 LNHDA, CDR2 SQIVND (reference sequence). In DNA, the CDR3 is TGTGCCAGTAGCATACAGGACATGAACACTGAAGCTTTCTTT. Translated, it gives CASSIQDMNTEAFF.

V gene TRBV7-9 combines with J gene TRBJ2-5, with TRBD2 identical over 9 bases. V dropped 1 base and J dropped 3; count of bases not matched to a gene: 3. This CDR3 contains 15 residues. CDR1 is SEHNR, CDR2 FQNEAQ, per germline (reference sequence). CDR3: CASSLVAGAEETQYF. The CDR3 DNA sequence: TGTGCCAGCAGCTTAGTAGCGGGGGCAGAAGAGACCCAGTACTTC.

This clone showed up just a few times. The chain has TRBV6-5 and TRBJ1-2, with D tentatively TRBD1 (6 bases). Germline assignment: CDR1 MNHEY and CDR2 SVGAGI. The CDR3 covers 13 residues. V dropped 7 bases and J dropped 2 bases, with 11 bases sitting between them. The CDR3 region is CASTPTGNYGYTF. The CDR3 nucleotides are TGTGCCAGCACCCCCACAGGGAACTATGGCTACACCTTC.

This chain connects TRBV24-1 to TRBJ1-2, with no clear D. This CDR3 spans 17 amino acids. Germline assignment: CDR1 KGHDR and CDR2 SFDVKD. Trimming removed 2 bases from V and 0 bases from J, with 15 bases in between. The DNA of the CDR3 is TGTGCCACCAGTGATTGGAGGGAGGGATCAGCTAACTATGGCTACACCTTC. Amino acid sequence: CATSDWREGSANYGYTF.

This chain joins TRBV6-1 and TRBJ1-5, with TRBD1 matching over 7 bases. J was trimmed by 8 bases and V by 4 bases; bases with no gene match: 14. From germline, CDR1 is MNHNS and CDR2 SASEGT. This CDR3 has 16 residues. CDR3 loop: CASSGSRQGVKKPQHF. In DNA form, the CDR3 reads TGTGCCAGCAGTGGGTCAAGGCAGGGGGTAAAAAAGCCCCAGCATTTT.

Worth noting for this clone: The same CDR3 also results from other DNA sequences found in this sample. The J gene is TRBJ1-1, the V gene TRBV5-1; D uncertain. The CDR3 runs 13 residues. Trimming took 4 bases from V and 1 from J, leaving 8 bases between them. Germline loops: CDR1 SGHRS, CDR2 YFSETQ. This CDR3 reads CASSQDWNTEAFF. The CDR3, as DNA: TGCGCCAGCAGCCAAGACTGGAACACTGAAGCTTTCTTT.

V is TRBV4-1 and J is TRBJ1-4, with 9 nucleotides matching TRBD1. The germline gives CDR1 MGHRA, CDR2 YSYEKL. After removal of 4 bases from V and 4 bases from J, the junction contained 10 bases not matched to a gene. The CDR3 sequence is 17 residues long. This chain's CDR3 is CASSLTPRTGDNEKLFF. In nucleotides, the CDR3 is TGCGCCAGCAGCCTTACCCCCCGGACAGGGGATAATGAAAAACTGTTTTTT.